This T cell receptor beta chain was recorded in a study of OX40 agonist ivuxolimab in advanced cancers. The CDR3 is 14 amino acids. CDR1 is MNHNY, CDR2 SVGAGI, per germline (reference sequence). V gave up 5 bases and J gave up 8 bases; unmatched junction bases: 8. In the case of this clone: Antigen specificity is unknown.

Assay used: immunoSEQ multiplex PCR; TCRdb lists only in-frame clones, some missing. This table has 66,000 or so clones, approximately 77% appearing once. Study-level findings and limits: Clonal expansion from baseline to week 6 occurred in both CD4+ and CD8+ T cells.

This TCR came from an adult with an advanced solid tumor such as melanoma, head and neck, liver or kidney cancer. The material sequenced was CD4+ or CD8+ T cells sorted from blood, taken in a trial of the OX40 agonist ivuxolimab. The rearrangement uses TRBV6-6 and TRBJ1-2, with 10 bases matching TRBD1. For the CDR3, the DNA is TGTGCCAGCAGTGGCTCATGGACAGGGGGGGGCTACACCTTC. It codes for CASSGSWTGGGYTF.